Shown below are 15 T cell receptor beta chains from a single sample sequenced in a study of blood T cell repertoires in COVID-19. The method was immunoSEQ multiplex PCR; TCRdb's version includes in-frame clones alone and lacks a portion of them. This table has about 130,000 clones, 86% appearing once. The sample taken for sequencing was PBMCs or T cells enriched from blood (not recorded which). The receptors shown here come from a woman in her forties or fifties who had recovered from COVID-19.

The chain joins TRBV11-2 to TRBJ1-1; perhaps TRBD1 as D (6 bases). The CDR3 covers 14 residues. Between the trimmed V and J ends, which lost 5 bases and 11 bases, there was a span of 21 bases. Germline V gene sequence: CDR1 SGHAT, CDR2 FQNNGV. CDR3 coding DNA: TGTGCCAGCAGCCAACAACAGGGTCGGGATGGGGCTTTCTTT. This gives the protein CASSQQQGRDGAFF.

J is TRBJ1-2 and V is TRBV5-4; 7 bases agree with TRBD1. Germline CDR1 and CDR2: SGHNT and YYREEE (reference sequence). V shed 4 bases, J shed 4 bases, and the junction held 7 bases outside the gene matches. This CDR3 has 14 amino acids. The CDR3 sequence: CASSQGTEGYGYTF. The CDR3, as DNA: TGTGCCAGCAGCCAAGGGACAGAGGGCTATGGCTACACCTTC. Drawing the rest from reference TRBV5-4 and TRBJ1-2, the complete variable domain is ETGVTQSPTHLIKTRGQQVTLRCSSQSGHNTVSWYQQALGQGPQFIFQYYREEENGRGNFPPRFSGLQFPNYSSELNVNALELDDSALYLCASSQGTEGYGYTFGSGTRLTVV.

V and J are TRBV21-1 and TRBJ1-1. TRBV21-1 is listed as a pseudogene. CDR3 length: 14 amino acids. CDR3 coding DNA: TGTGCCAGCCGTACCCCACGGGGGAACACTGAAGCTTTCTTT. This sequence encodes CASRTPRGNTEAFF.

The chain joins TRBV4-2 to TRBJ1-5, with a tentative D call TRBD1 (6 bases). CDR3 length: 15 residues. V was trimmed by 3 bases and J by 5 bases, leaving 14 bases between them. Per the germline V gene, CDR1 is LGHNA and CDR2 is YNFKEQ. Here the CDR3 reads CASSQQTGTYQPQHF. The CDR3 region has the DNA TGTGCCAGCAGCCAGCAAACAGGGACCTATCAGCCCCAGCATTTT.

This clone has more than one count but fewer than ten. V and J are TRBV4-1 and TRBJ1-6, with D perhaps TRBD1 (5 bases). The CDR3 runs 15 residues. The ends were cut back, 1 base at V and 3 bases at J, with 7 bases in the middle. Germline V lookup: CDR1 MGHRA, CDR2 YSYEKL. The CDR3, as DNA: TGCGCCAGCAGCCAAGTGACAGACTATAATTCACCCCTCCACTTT. It codes for CASSQVTDYNSPLHF.

The genes are TRBV7-2 and TRBJ1-5; 8 bases match TRBD1. Unmatched junction bases numbered 4, after V lost 5 bases and J lost 1 base. The CDR3 sequence is 15 residues long. In germline, CDR1 is SGHTA, CDR2 FQGNSA. The CDR3 bases are TGTGCCAGCAGCCCAGGGGGCTCCAGCAATCAGCCCCAGCATTTT. As protein: CASSPGGSSNQPQHF.

J is TRBJ1-4 and V is TRBV5-1; a possible D gene is TRBD1 (5 bases). The CDR3 sequence is 17 residues long. CDR1 is SGHRS and CDR2 is YFSETQ in the germline V gene. V gave up 4 bases and J gave up 8 bases, with 24 bases separating them. CDR3 region: CASSPAAGTGVHEKLFF. CDR3 DNA sequence: TGCGCCAGCAGCCCCGCTGCCGGAACGGGGGTACACGAAAAACTGTTTTTT.

The gene calls are TRBV30 and TRBJ1-3; D not resolved. The V end lost 1 base, the J end lost 1 base, and 8 bases lay between the germline ends. In germline, CDR1 is GTSNPN, CDR2 SVGIG (reference sequence). There are 14 residues in the CDR3. CDR3 DNA: TGTGCCTGGAGTGGTTTAGATTCTGGAAACACCATATATTTT. This codes for CAWSGLDSGNTIYF.

The V and J genes are TRBV3-1 (or the pseudogene TRBV3-2) and TRBJ2-7; D is uncertain. Germline values: CDR1 LGHDT, CDR2 YNNKEL (reference sequence). This CDR3 is 16 amino acids long. V was trimmed by 0 bases and J by 7 bases, leaving 19 bases between them. The CDR3, as DNA: TGTGCCAGCAGCCAAGATAATAAGCCGCTCCCAACTGAGCAGTACTTC. Its protein is CASSQDNKPLPTEQYF.

The chain links TRBV19 to TRBJ2-7; TRBD1 agrees at 11 bases. The V segment lost 1 base and the J segment 2 bases; nucleotides outside the gene matches: 4. This CDR3 comprises 16 residues. Germline V gene sequence: CDR1 LNHDA, CDR2 SQIVND (reference sequence). The CDR3 DNA sequence: TGTGCCAGTAGTATAGGAGGGGGACAGGGGGCCTACGAGCAGTACTTC. It translates to CASSIGGGQGAYEQYF.

The gene calls are TRBV5-1 and TRBJ1-2, with 8 bases identical to TRBD1. Germline V gives CDR1 SGHRS, CDR2 YFSETQ. J lost 6 bases, V lost 0 bases, and 4 bases had no gene match. The CDR3 totals 14 residues. This CDR3 reads CASSLAQGANGYTF. The DNA of the CDR3 is TGCGCCAGCAGCTTGGCGCAGGGGGCAAATGGCTACACCTTC.

This clone was recorded once. In nucleotides, the CDR3 is TGTGCCAGCAGCTCAGGGTGGACGACTAATGAAAAACTGTTTTTT. This gives the protein CASSSGWTTNEKLFF. The chain joins TRBV6-5 to TRBJ1-4, with D perhaps matching TRBD1 (5 bases). The CDR3 is 15 amino acids. From germline, CDR1 is MNHEY and CDR2 SVGAGI. The germline V and J ends were trimmed by 6 bases and 2 bases, with 13 bases remaining between them.

This clone is a singleton in its sample. As DNA, the CDR3 is TGTGCCAGCAGCCAAGGGGGCCGTAATGAAAAACTGTTTTTT. Translation: CASSQGGRNEKLFF. The J gene is TRBJ1-4, the V gene TRBV5-4; 7 nucleotides agree with TRBD1. Germline V lookup: CDR1 SGHNT, CDR2 YYREEE (reference sequence). V shed 4 bases, J shed 4 bases, and the junction held 4 bases outside the gene matches. The length of the CDR3 is 14 residues.

This clone appeared many times. Other nucleotide sequences from this sample produce the same CDR3. This chain links TRBV6-1 with TRBJ2-5; 8 bases map to TRBD2. The CDR3 has 14 residues. In germline, CDR1 is MNHNS, CDR2 SASEGT. The trim removed 1 base at V and 2 bases at J, leaving 0 bases unmatched. The CDR3 here is CASSEGGGQETQYF. For the CDR3, the DNA is TGTGCCAGCAGTGAAGGCGGGGGGCAAGAGACCCAGTACTTC.

V is TRBV19 and J is TRBJ1-6; D unclear. CDR1 and CDR2 (germline): LNHDA, SQIVND (reference sequence). V gave up 1 base and J gave up 7 bases, with 8 bases separating them. This CDR3 spans 14 amino acids. The CDR3 region has the DNA TGTGCCAGTAGTATAGTGGGCGTCAATTCACCCCTCCACTTT. Translating it yields CASSIVGVNSPLHF.